This T cell receptor beta chain appears in the sequencing data of a study of beta chain features in type 1 diabetes. This clone has just a few counts. Sequenced material consisted of expressed TCRB transcripts (all of the isolated RNA was reverse transcribed). There were 3.5 million to 4.5 million reads on average in the naive, central memory and regulatory T cell samples. Using immunoSEQ multiplex PCR, the repertoire was profiled, and TCRdb retains in-frame clones only, with some absent. The sample lists about 620,000 clones, around 16% occurring once. The receptor's source is a man younger than 30 in good health. Sequencing was performed on naive CD4+ T cells from blood.

CDR3 sequence (DNA): TGTGCCAGCAGCCCGAGGTGGAGCGATGTTAAAAACATTCAGTACTTC. This encodes CASSPRWSDVKNIQYF. The chain joins TRBV7-2 to TRBJ2-4, with D hard to call. The CDR3 spans 16 residues. V lost 5 bases, J lost 4 bases, and 18 bases lay in between. CDR1 is SGHTA, CDR2 FQGNSA, per germline. The whole variable domain, filled in from reference TRBV7-2 and TRBJ2-4, reads GAGVSQSPSNKVTEKGKDVELRCDPISGHTALYWYRQSLGQGLEFLIYFQGNSAPDKSGLPSDRFSAERTGGSVSTLTIQRTQQEDSAVYLCASSPRWSDVKNIQYFGAGTRLSVL.